This TCR beta chain was profiled in a study of Graves' ophthalmopathy and Graves' hyperthyroidism. At the level of the study: There was a collection of peripheral blood at initial diagnosis, before any treatment.

In the case of this clonotype: Its antigen remains unknown.

Study-level findings and limits: Appearing in blood as well were most expanded thyroid clonotypes above 0.001 frequency.

Scientists amplified the TCR beta CDR3 regions from RNA transcripts. After a first-round RT-PCR with HTBI primers, a second-round multiplex PCR was run. One entry per CDR3 protein, called by TCRdb with MiXCR from the multiplex PCR reads. The data show around 600,000 distinct CDR3 sequences, just over 40% seen once. The material sequenced was peripheral blood. This TCR came from an adult man with Graves' ophthalmopathy.

Written as DNA, the CDR3 is TGCGCCAGCATCTTAGGACATCCTAGCAATCAGCCCCAGCATTTT. Its translation is CASILGHPSNQPQHF. V gene TRBV5-1 combines with J gene TRBJ1-5; maybe TRBD1 (5 bases). V gave up 6 bases and J gave up 0 bases, with 13 bases separating them. This CDR3 contains 15 residues. Per the germline V gene, CDR1 is SGHRS and CDR2 is YFSETQ.